This T cell receptor beta chain comes out of a study of identical twins. A single record per CDR3 protein comes from TCRdb applying MiXCR to the 5' RACE reads. Of about 810,000 distinct CDR3 sequences listed, around 12% are singletons. Trimming cost V 6 bases and J 9 bases, with 22 bases left between them. The CDR3 sequence is 15 residues long. The germline V gene encodes CDR1 SGHKS and CDR2 YYEKEE (reference sequence). This clonotype occurred many times. The same sample was also studied in work on yellow fever vaccine responses in identical twins.

This TCR derives from a young woman in good health. The V gene is TRBV5-5, the J gene TRBJ2-1, with no clear D. The sequenced sample was PBMCs. DNA of the CDR3: TGTGCCAGCACCCCTCAAAGCACGGCCATCGGTGAGCAGTTCTTC. This codes for CASTPQSTAIGEQFF. Using reference TRBV5-5 and TRBJ2-1 for the parts outside the CDR3, the full variable domain is DAGVTQSPTHLIKTRGQQVTLRCSPISGHKSVSWYQQVLGQGPQFIFQYYEKEERGRGNFPDRFSARQFPNYSSELNVNALLLGDSALYLCASTPQSTAIGEQFFGPGTRLTVL.